This T cell receptor (beta chain) comes out of a study of blood T cell repertoires in COVID-19. Study overall: Acute and convalescent COVID-19 samples came from the United States, Italy and Spain. Nucleic acid was either cDNA or gDNA, and it came from T cells, B-cell-depleted T cells, or PBMCs.

In the study's own analysis: Cell counts per sample came from amplifying reference gene primers. Generated by immunoSEQ multiplex PCR, the TCRdb table keeps only in-frame clones and is missing some. Clone size and V and J calls were adopted from that table, with D and trimming inferred from the DNA. This sample carries some 200,000 clones, 82% of them seen once, and the ten largest clones take over 9.5%. The germline gives CDR1 LGHNA, CDR2 YSLEER. The V end was cut by 4 bases, the J end by 1 base, with 14 bases between. This CDR3 region has 16 residues. The rearrangement uses TRBV4-3 and TRBJ1-5; no clear D. Sequences were obtained from peripheral blood. The TCR comes from a woman aged 40 to 50 with acute or convalescent COVID-19. CDR3: CASSPTMEESNQPQHF. Written as DNA, the CDR3 is TGCGCCAGCAGCCCCACGATGGAGGAAAGCAATCAGCCCCAGCATTTT.